This T cell receptor (beta chain) derives from a study of T cells in pancreatic ductal adenocarcinoma. Details on this clone: Its antigen is still unknown.

Study-level findings and limits: Comparisons of tumor and blood clonality may show falsely lower tumor diversity. Mean clonality was about 0.11 in tumors and roughly 0.067 in blood, not significantly different. Compared with tumor, blood showed more total productive templates and around 8-fold more clonotypes. This surgical cohort overrepresents the minority presenting with early-stage disease.

Trimming removed 3 bases from V and 4 bases from J, with 12 bases in between. CDR1 is LGHNA, CDR2 YSLEER, per germline. CDR3 length: 14 amino acids. Surgery without prior neoadjuvant therapy was the treatment of the selected pancreatic ductal adenocarcinoma patients. The table came from immunoSEQ multiplex PCR; TCRdb's copy has only in-frame clones and leaves some out. Of around 94,000 clones listed, nearly 95% were seen once; the top ten hold about 3.4%. The sequence was collected from a human donor with pancreatic ductal adenocarcinoma. V and J are TRBV4-3 and TRBJ1-1; no clear D gene. The sequenced sample was PBMCs. CDR3 sequence: CASSQEGFGTEAFF. The CDR3 nucleotides are TGCGCCAGCAGCCAGGAGGGTTTCGGCACTGAAGCTTTCTTT.